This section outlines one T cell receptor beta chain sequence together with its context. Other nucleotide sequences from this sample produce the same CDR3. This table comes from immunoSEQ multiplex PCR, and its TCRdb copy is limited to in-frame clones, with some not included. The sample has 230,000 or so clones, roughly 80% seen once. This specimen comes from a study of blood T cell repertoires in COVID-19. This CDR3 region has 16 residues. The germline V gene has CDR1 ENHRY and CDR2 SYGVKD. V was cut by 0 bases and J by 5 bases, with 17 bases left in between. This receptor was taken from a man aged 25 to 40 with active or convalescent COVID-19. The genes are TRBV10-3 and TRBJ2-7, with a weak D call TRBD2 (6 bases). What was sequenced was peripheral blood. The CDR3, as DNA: TGTGCCATCAGTGAGTCAGGGCCCTCTGGGGGGAACGAGCAGTACTTC. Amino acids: CAISESGPSGGNEQYF.